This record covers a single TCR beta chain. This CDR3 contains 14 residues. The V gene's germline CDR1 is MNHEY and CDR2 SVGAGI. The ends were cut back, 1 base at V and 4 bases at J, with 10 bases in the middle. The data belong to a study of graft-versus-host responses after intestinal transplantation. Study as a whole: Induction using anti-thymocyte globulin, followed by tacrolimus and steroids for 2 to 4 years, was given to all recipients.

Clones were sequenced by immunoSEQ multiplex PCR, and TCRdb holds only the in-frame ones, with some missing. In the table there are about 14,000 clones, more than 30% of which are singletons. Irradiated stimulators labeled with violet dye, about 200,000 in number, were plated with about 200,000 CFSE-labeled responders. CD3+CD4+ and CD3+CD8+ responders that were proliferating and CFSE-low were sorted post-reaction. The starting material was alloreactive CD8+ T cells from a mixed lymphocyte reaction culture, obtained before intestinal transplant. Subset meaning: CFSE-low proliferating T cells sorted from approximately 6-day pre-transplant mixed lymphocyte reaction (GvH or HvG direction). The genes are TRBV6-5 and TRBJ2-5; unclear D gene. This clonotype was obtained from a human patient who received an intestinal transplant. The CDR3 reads CASSYLGERETQYF. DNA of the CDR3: TGTGCCAGCAGTTACTTGGGTGAGCGAGAGACCCAGTACTTC.